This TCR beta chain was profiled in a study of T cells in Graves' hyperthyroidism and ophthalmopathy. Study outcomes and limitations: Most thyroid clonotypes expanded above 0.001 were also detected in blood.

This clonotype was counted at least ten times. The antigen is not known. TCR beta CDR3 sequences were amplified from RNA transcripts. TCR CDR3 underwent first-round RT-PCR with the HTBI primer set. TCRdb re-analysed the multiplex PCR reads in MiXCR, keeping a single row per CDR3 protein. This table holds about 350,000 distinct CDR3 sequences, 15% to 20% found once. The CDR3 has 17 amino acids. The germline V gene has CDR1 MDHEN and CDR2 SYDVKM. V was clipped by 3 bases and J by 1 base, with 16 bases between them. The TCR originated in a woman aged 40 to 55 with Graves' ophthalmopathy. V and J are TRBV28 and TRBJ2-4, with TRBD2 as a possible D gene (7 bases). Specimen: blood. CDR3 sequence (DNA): TGTGCCAGCAGTTTGGGGGGGCTCCACATTGCCAAAAACATTCAGTACTTC. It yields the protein CASSLGGLHIAKNIQYF.